Each of the 32 T cell receptor beta chains below was sequenced from the same sample in a study of cytotoxic CD8 clonotypes in ibrutinib-treated CLL. Profiled with immunoSEQ multiplex PCR; TCRdb holds only in-frame clones, not every one. The sample has 110,000 to 150,000 clones; roughly 76% are singletons. Sequences were derived from PBMCs, sampled after 24 months of ibrutinib treatment. The origin of the receptors is a human donor with chronic lymphocytic leukemia.

The genes are TRBV13 and TRBJ2-7; D call uncertain. The CDR3 spans 14 residues. Between the trimmed V and J ends, which lost 4 bases and 2 bases, there was a span of 12 bases. Germline-derived CDR1 and CDR2 are PRHDT and FYEKMQ (reference sequence). The CDR3 spells CASSWGTGAYEQYF. DNA for the CDR3: TGTGCCAGCAGCTGGGGAACTGGGGCCTACGAGCAGTACTTC.

The gene calls are TRBV5-1 and TRBJ2-7; 9 bases match TRBD2. Germline V gene lookup returns CDR1 SGHRS and CDR2 YFSETQ. This CDR3 has 14 amino acids. V lost 4 bases, J lost 5 bases, and 7 bases stayed unmatched. The CDR3 DNA sequence: TGCGCCAGCAGCGGCGGGAGGGCAAATAACGAGCAGTACTTC. Protein product: CASSGGRANNEQYF.

This sequence joins TRBV30 and TRBJ2-2; 9 bases align to TRBD2. Per germline, CDR1 GTSNPN and CDR2 SVGIG (reference sequence). V trimming: 8 bases; J trimming: 2 bases; junction bases outside the gene matches: 9. This CDR3 region has 15 residues. The CDR3: CARASGAENTGELFF. The CDR3 region has the DNA TGTGCCCGGGCTAGCGGGGCGGAAAACACCGGGGAGCTGTTTTTT.

This clone was detected only a few times. The chain links TRBV19 to TRBJ1-5, with D uncertain. The CDR3 covers 12 residues. The germline CDR1 and CDR2 sequences are LNHDA and SQIVND (reference sequence). V lost 6 bases and J 6 bases, leaving 9 bases between the germline ends. The CDR3 reads CASSNVAQPQHF. The CDR3 nucleotides are TGTGCCAGTAGCAATGTGGCTCAGCCCCAGCATTTT. The entire variable domain, with the rest obtained from reference TRBV19 and TRBJ1-5, is as follows: DGGITQSPKYLFRKEGQNVTLSCEQNLNHDAMYWYRQDPGQGLRLIYYSQIVNDFQKGDIAEGYSVSREKKESFPLTVTSAQKNPTAFYLCASSNVAQPQHFGDGTRLSIL.

This chain links TRBV30 with TRBJ1-1, with D tentatively TRBD1 (5 bases). Germline-derived CDR1 and CDR2 are GTSNPN and SVGIG (reference sequence). V dropped 2 bases and J dropped 5 bases, with 9 bases sitting between them. This CDR3 region has 12 residues. The CDR3, as DNA: TGTGCCTGGAGTTGGGGGGGGACTGAAGCTTTCTTT. This gives the protein CAWSWGGTEAFF.

The V gene is TRBV6-5, the J gene TRBJ2-7; D assignment may be TRBD1 or TRBD2 (5 bases each). This CDR3 region has 14 residues. Germline values: CDR1 MNHEY, CDR2 SVGAGI. V lost 0 bases and J 4 bases, leaving 10 bases between the germline ends. CDR3: CASSYSRWGYEQYF. The CDR3 DNA sequence: TGTGCCAGCAGTTACTCGAGATGGGGGTACGAGCAGTACTTC.

The V and J genes are TRBV5-1 and TRBJ2-5; TRBD1 is a possible D gene (5 bases). Looked up from germline, CDR1 is SGHRS and CDR2 is YFSETQ. The length of the CDR3 is 15 residues. Trimming stripped 2 bases from V and 5 bases from J, with 16 bases between. The CDR3 spells CASSFGAGPGETQYF. The CDR3 bases are TGCGCCAGCAGCTTCGGTGCAGGGCCAGGGGAGACCCAGTACTTC.

CDR3: CASSLFPEQGSGQETQYF. In DNA form, the CDR3 reads TGTGCCAGCAGCTTATTCCCCGAACAGGGGAGTGGGCAAGAGACCCAGTACTTC. The rearrangement links TRBV7-3 to TRBJ2-5; TRBD1 matches 7 bases. The CDR3 contains 18 residues. Germline V gene sequence: CDR1 SGHTA, CDR2 FQGTGA. J gave up 2 bases and V 2 bases, and 14 bases lay outside the gene matches.

The rearrangement links TRBV29-1 to TRBJ2-7; D is perhaps TRBD1 or TRBD2 (6 bases each). There are 15 residues in the CDR3. V was shortened by 3 bases and J by 0 bases, with 15 bases between the two germline ends. Germline V gene data show CDR1 as SQVTM and CDR2 as ANQGSEA. The CDR3 nucleotides are TGCAGCGTTGAGATGGCCCCGGGGGCCTCCTACGAGCAGTACTTC. This encodes CSVEMAPGASYEQYF.

V and J are TRBV7-2 and TRBJ2-5, with TRBD2 matching 7 bases. The CDR3 sequence is 14 residues long. V lost 8 bases, J lost 1 base, and 7 bases stayed unmatched. Germline CDR1 SGHTA, CDR2 FQGNSA. The CDR3 protein is CASQRDRSQETQYF. The CDR3, as DNA: TGTGCCAGCCAGCGGGACCGGAGCCAAGAGACCCAGTACTTC.

The chain uses TRBV2 and TRBJ2-5; D gene uncertain. Between the trimmed V and J ends, which lost 3 bases and 5 bases, there was a span of 13 bases. The CDR3 runs 14 residues. From germline, CDR1 is SNHLY and CDR2 FYNNEI. The CDR3 DNA sequence: TGTGCCAGCAGTGAGACGACCGTCCGGGAGACCCAGTACTTC. Amino acid sequence: CASSETTVRETQYF.

The rearrangement links TRBV6-6 to TRBJ1-2, with 7 nucleotides matching TRBD1. Per the germline V gene, CDR1 is MNHNY and CDR2 is SVGAGI (reference sequence). CDR3 length: 11 amino acids. Trimming at V came to 8 bases and at J to 8 bases, leaving 5 bases not matched to a gene. The CDR3 sequence is CASGQAGGYTF. In DNA, the CDR3 is TGTGCCAGCGGACAGGCCGGCGGCTACACCTTC.

The genes are TRBV28 and TRBJ1-5, with 11 bases identical to TRBD1. J lost 5 bases, V lost 6 bases, and 9 bases had no gene match. In germline, CDR1 is MDHEN, CDR2 SYDVKM. The CDR3 is 16 residues long. Here the CDR3 reads CASSPWTGGEDQPQHF. In DNA form, the CDR3 reads TGTGCCAGCAGCCCCTGGACAGGGGGCGAGGATCAGCCCCAGCATTTT. Using reference TRBV28 and TRBJ1-5 for the parts outside the CDR3, the full variable domain is DVKVTQSSRYLVKRTGEKVFLECVQDMDHENMFWYRQDPGLGLRLIYFSYDVKMKEKGDIPEGYSVSREKKERFSLILESASTNQTSMYLCASSPWTGGEDQPQHFGDGTRLSIL.

This clone was counted once. The chain uses TRBV6-1 and TRBJ2-1; D is perhaps TRBD1 or TRBD2 (6 bases each). The V end was cut by 6 bases, the J end by 2 bases, with 14 bases between. Per germline, CDR1 MNHNS and CDR2 SASEGT. The CDR3 length is 15 residues. The CDR3 region has the DNA TGTGCCAGCAGATACCGGGGGCTCCCCTACAATGAGCAGTTCTTC. Protein sequence: CASRYRGLPYNEQFF.

The V gene is TRBV18, the J gene TRBJ1-3; no reliable D call. The germline V gene encodes CDR1 KGHSH and CDR2 LQKENI. The CDR3 length is 16 residues. V was pared by 0 bases and J by 0 bases, with 9 bases between. The CDR3 here is CASSPPWEGSGNTIYF. In DNA, the CDR3 is TGTGCCAGCTCACCACCCTGGGAAGGCTCTGGAAACACCATATATTTT.

V and J are TRBV11-2 and TRBJ2-6, with D perhaps TRBD2 (5 bases). Trimming took off 5 bases at V and 0 bases at J, with 8 bases between the two ends. Germline V gives CDR1 SGHAT, CDR2 FQNNGV. CDR3 size: 15 residues. The CDR3 region is CASSLRDSGANVLTF. CDR3 sequence (DNA): TGTGCCAGCAGCCTTCGGGACTCTGGGGCCAACGTCCTGACTTTC. Using reference TRBV11-2 and TRBJ2-6 for the parts outside the CDR3, the full variable domain is EAGVAQSPRYKIIEKRQSVAFWCNPISGHATLYWYQQILGQGPKLLIQFQNNGVVDDSQLPKDRFSAERLKGVDSTLKIQPAKLEDSAVYLCASSLRDSGANVLTFGAGSRLTVL.

The V call is TRBV6-1, the J call TRBJ2-1, with D unresolved. Germline V gene sequence: CDR1 MNHNS, CDR2 SASEGT. This CDR3 has 13 amino acids. Trimming removed 4 bases at V and 5 bases at J, with 9 bases between. The CDR3: CASSAASHNEQFF. The CDR3 DNA follows: TGTGCCAGCAGTGCGGCCAGCCACAATGAGCAGTTCTTC.

The chain joins TRBV7-2 to TRBJ2-2; maybe TRBD2 (5 bases). The CDR3 has 16 residues. Trimming removed 0 bases at V and 6 bases at J, with 14 bases between. The germline V gene encodes CDR1 SGHTA and CDR2 FQGNSA. CDR3 DNA: TGTGCCAGCAGCTTAGCCATACTAAGCGGTCCCGGGGAGCTGTTTTTT. Translating it yields CASSLAILSGPGELFF.

This clone has only a few counts. The genes are TRBV21-1 and TRBJ1-2; no DNA check was done on the table's D call, TRBD1. TRBV21-1 is annotated as a pseudogene. This CDR3 has 15 residues. The CDR3: CASSKAPHQGTGYTF. The CDR3 nucleotides are TGTGCCAGCAGCAAAGCGCCCCACCAGGGGACGGGCTACACCTTC.

This chain uses TRBV7-8 with TRBJ1-3, with D hard to call. Germline V gene data show CDR1 as SGHVS and CDR2 as FQNEAQ. V was cut by 7 bases and J by 2 bases, with 12 bases left in between. The CDR3 is 14 amino acids. This CDR3 reads CASTEDSAGNTIYF. The CDR3 DNA follows: TGTGCCAGCACCGAGGACTCAGCTGGAAACACCATATATTTT.

The V and J genes are TRBV7-2 and TRBJ2-5; D is possibly TRBD1 or TRBD2 (6 bases each). In germline, CDR1 is SGHTA, CDR2 FQGNSA. Trimming shortened V by 5 bases and J by 5 bases, and 18 bases separated the two germline ends. The CDR3 runs to 15 residues. The CDR3 is CASSPPLGAGETQYF. In DNA form, the CDR3 reads TGTGCCAGCAGCCCCCCATTGGGGGCGGGGGAGACCCAGTACTTC. Combining the CDR3 with reference TRBV7-2 and TRBJ2-5 gives the whole variable domain GAGVSQSPSNKVTEKGKDVELRCDPISGHTALYWYRQSLGQGLEFLIYFQGNSAPDKSGLPSDRFSAERTGGSVSTLTIQRTQQEDSAVYLCASSPPLGAGETQYFGPGTRLLVL.

This CDR3 reads CASSLGDYGYTF. CDR3 DNA sequence: TGTGCCAGCAGCCTGGGGGACTATGGCTACACCTTC. This sequence joins TRBV7-8 and TRBJ1-2; D is possibly TRBD1 (5 bases). The V end was cut by 5 bases, the J end by 3 bases, with 7 bases between. Germline V CDR1 and CDR2: SGHVS, FQNEAQ. The CDR3 is made up of 12 amino acids. Full variable domain (outside the CDR3, taken from reference TRBV7-8 and TRBJ1-2): GAGVSQSPRYKVAKRGQDVALRCDPISGHVSLFWYQQALGQGPEFLTYFQNEAQLDKSGLPSDRFFAERPEGSVSTLKIQRTQQEDSAVYLCASSLGDYGYTFGSGTRLTVV.

The chain carries TRBV27 and TRBJ2-3; no reliable D call. Germline loops: CDR1 MNHEY, CDR2 SMNVEV (reference sequence). The V end lost 7 bases, the J end lost 0 bases, and 8 bases lay between the germline ends. The CDR3 is 13 amino acids. The CDR3 region has the DNA TGTGCCAGCATCGAGTGGAGCACAGATACGCAGTATTTT. This codes for CASIEWSTDTQYF.

This clone was observed a few times. This chain uses TRBV30 with TRBJ1-2; possible D gene TRBD1, 5 bases. The V gene's germline CDR1 is GTSNPN and CDR2 SVGIG (reference sequence). The ends were cut back, 4 bases at V and 2 bases at J, with 8 bases in the middle. The CDR3 sequence is 12 residues long. This CDR3 is CAWTPGNYGYTF. Here the CDR3 DNA reads TGTGCCTGGACCCCAGGGAACTATGGCTACACCTTC.

The J gene is TRBJ2-1, the V gene TRBV5-1; D call uncertain. Trimming cost V 0 bases and J 6 bases, with 7 bases left between them. Germline V gene lookup returns CDR1 SGHRS and CDR2 YFSETQ. This CDR3 has 13 residues. CDR3 loop: CASSLGPPNEQFF. CDR3 coding DNA: TGCGCCAGCAGCTTGGGGCCCCCCAATGAGCAGTTCTTC.

CDR3 amino acids: CASTLTPDSYQPQHF. CDR3 bases: TGTGCCAGCACCCTTACCCCCGACAGTTATCAGCCCCAGCATTTT. The chain recombines TRBV6-6 with TRBJ1-5, with D perhaps TRBD1 (5 bases). The germline V gene has CDR1 MNHNY and CDR2 SVGAGI (reference sequence). The CDR3 loop spans 15 amino acids. Trimming stripped 7 bases from V and 5 bases from J, with 18 bases between.

The J gene is TRBJ1-2, the V gene TRBV7-9; TRBD1 agrees at 7 bases. J was trimmed by 5 bases and V by 1 base; bases with no gene match: 4. There are 14 residues in the CDR3. The V gene's germline CDR1 is SEHNR and CDR2 FQNEAQ (reference sequence). The CDR3 is CASSLGDSLYGYTF. The CDR3 DNA is TGTGCCAGCAGCTTAGGGGACAGCTTATATGGCTACACCTTC.

V is TRBV28 and J is TRBJ2-7; 12 bases agree with TRBD1. Germline CDR1 MDHEN, CDR2 SYDVKM. CDR3 size: 15 residues. Trimming at V came to 5 bases and at J to 7 bases, leaving 9 bases not matched to a gene. The chain's CDR3 is CASSPPGQGAGEQYF. The CDR3 coding sequence is TGTGCCAGCAGTCCCCCGGGACAGGGGGCGGGGGAGCAGTACTTC.

The chain recombines TRBV25-1 with TRBJ2-6; no definite D call. Trimming shortened V by 3 bases and J by 0 bases, and 3 bases separated the two germline ends. In germline, CDR1 is MGHDK, CDR2 SYGVNS. This CDR3 is 14 amino acids long. CDR3 region: CASSDPSGANVLTF. CDR3 in DNA: TGTGCCAGCAGTGACCCCTCTGGGGCCAACGTCCTGACTTTC.

The DNA for the CDR3 is TGTGCCAGCAGGAAAACAGGGGCAGTGGCTTTCTTT. Protein: CASRKTGAVAFF. The rearrangement uses TRBV11-2 and TRBJ1-1, with 7 bases identical to TRBD1. Germline-derived CDR1 and CDR2 are SGHAT and FQNNGV. V lost 6 bases and J lost 11; bases outside the gene matches: 9. The CDR3 sequence is 12 residues long.

The genes are TRBV5-1 and TRBJ2-1; D call uncertain. This CDR3 region has 14 residues. Germline V gene lookup returns CDR1 SGHRS and CDR2 YFSETQ. Trimming took 1 base from V and 2 from J, leaving 7 bases between them. CDR3 region: CASSLRATYNEQFF. DNA of the CDR3: TGCGCCAGCAGCTTGAGGGCCACCTACAATGAGCAGTTCTTC.

Here the CDR3 reads CASSEGQGAALHF. DNA for the CDR3: TGTGCCAGCAGTGAGGGGCAGGGGGCGGCCCTCCACTTT. The J gene is TRBJ1-6, the V gene TRBV6-1; 8 nucleotides agree with TRBD1. V was clipped by 3 bases and J by 14 bases; unmatched bases: 6. This CDR3 is 13 amino acids long. Germline assignment: CDR1 MNHNS and CDR2 SASEGT.